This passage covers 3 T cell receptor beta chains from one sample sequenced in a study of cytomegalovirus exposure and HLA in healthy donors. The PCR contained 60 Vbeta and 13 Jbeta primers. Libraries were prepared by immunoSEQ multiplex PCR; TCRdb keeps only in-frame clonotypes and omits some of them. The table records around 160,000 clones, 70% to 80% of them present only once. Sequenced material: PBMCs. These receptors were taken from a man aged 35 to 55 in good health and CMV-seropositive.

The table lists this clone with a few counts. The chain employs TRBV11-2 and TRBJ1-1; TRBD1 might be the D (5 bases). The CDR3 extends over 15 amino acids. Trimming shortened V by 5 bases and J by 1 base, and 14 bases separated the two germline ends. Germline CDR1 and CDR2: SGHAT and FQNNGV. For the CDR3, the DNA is TGTGCCAGCAGCCCTCAATCCCAGGGGAACACTGAAGCTTTCTTT. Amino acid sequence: CASSPQSQGNTEAFF.

The CDR3 region has the DNA TGTGCCAGCAGCCAAGGGGTTAGCGGGAGGGGTGATACGCAGTATTTT. Amino acids: CASSQGVSGRGDTQYF. The chain couples TRBV4-2 to TRBJ2-3; 11 bases align to TRBD2. The V and J ends lost 1 base and 6 bases, in that order; junction bases with no gene match: 6. The CDR3 is 16 residues long. Germline CDR1 reads LGHNA; CDR2 reads YNFKEQ.

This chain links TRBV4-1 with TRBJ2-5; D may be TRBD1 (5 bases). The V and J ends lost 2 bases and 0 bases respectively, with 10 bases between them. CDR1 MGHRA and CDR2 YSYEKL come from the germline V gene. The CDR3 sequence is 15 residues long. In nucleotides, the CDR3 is TGCGCCAGCAGCCAAATTTTCAGGGACCAAGAGACCCAGTACTTC. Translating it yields CASSQIFRDQETQYF.